The T cell receptor (beta chain) under discussion was sequenced for a study of spatial heterogeneity in lung cancer. The overall study: Available follow-up PBMC samples, collected a median of roughly two years post-resection, were sequenced. Beta-chain sequences were consistently detected more often than alpha-chain sequences.

TCRdb reprocessed the 5' RACE reads with MiXCR, giving one entry per CDR3 protein. The table shows a few thousand distinct CDR3 sequences, with roughly 25% occurring only once. V gave up 3 bases and J gave up 8 bases; unmatched junction bases: 11. From germline, CDR1 is MDHEN and CDR2 SYDVKM. The CDR3 loop spans 16 amino acids. There are many counts of this clonotype. What it binds is not known. Described time point: blood at routine non-recurrence follow-up after resection. The sequenced material consisted of unsorted whole RNA from tumor, nontumor lung or frozen PBMC. Study-level results: Resection saw ubiquitous expanded tumor TCRs appear in blood more than follow-up did.

The TCR originated in a male donor with early-stage non-small cell lung cancer. This chain joins TRBV28 and TRBJ2-1, with 9 bases identical to TRBD1. The sequencing here drew on PBMCs, taken at follow-up. The CDR3 sequence is CASSFSRTGDVDEQFF. DNA for the CDR3: TGTGCCAGCAGTTTTTCAAGGACAGGGGACGTCGATGAGCAGTTCTTC.